These T cell receptor beta chains were read from a single sample in a study of cytomegalovirus exposure and HLA in healthy donors. Method: immunoSEQ multiplex PCR; TCRdb's copy keeps in-frame clones and lacks some. The sample has roughly 150,000 clones, under 70% seen once; the top ten hold 8.5% to 12%. Input material: PBMCs. Receptor source: a young man in good health and CMV-seropositive. Both conserved end residues are part of each CDR3. The D gene is left open where the match is weak. Rows may omit the clone size; those that give it use once, few, many or a size class.

d_call,v_call,clone_size,j_call,cdr3_aa,cdr3_nt
.,TRBV29-1,.,TRBJ2-7,CSVAVSSYEQYF,TGCAGCGTTGCGGTGAGCTCCTACGAGCAGTACTTC
.,TRBV30,few,TRBJ2-3,CAWSSSAYTQYF,TGTGCCTGGAGTTCTTCAGCGTATACGCAGTATTTT
.,TRBV4-1,.,TRBJ2-7,CASSQVTRSSYEQYF,TGCGCCAGCAGCCAAGTCACCAGAAGCTCCTACGAGCAGTACTTC
TRBD1,TRBV6-5,few,TRBJ1-4,CASRQGSSEKLFF,TGTGCCAGCCGACAGGGATCGTCGGAAAAACTGTTTTTT
.,TRBV10-1,.,TRBJ2-7,CASSKAGEREQYF,TGCGCCAGCAGTAAGGCAGGGGAGCGCGAGCAGTACTTC
TRBD1,TRBV7-3,once,TRBJ1-1,CASSPGTGTEAFF,TGTGCCAGCAGCCCCGGGACAGGGACGGAAGCTTTCTTT
.,TRBV6-6,.,TRBJ2-3,CATARETDTQYF,TGTGCCACCGCCAGGGAAACAGATACGCAGTATTTT
TRBD1,TRBV10-3,.,TRBJ1-2,CASQTGLDGYTF,TGTGCCTCCCAGACAGGGTTGGACGGCTACACCTTC
TRBD2,TRBV2,.,TRBJ2-1,CASSSSSGRNNEQFF,TGTGCCAGCAGCTCCAGTAGCGGGAGAAACAATGAGCAGTTCTTC
.,TRBV7-9,.,TRBJ2-3,CASSSGRDTDTQYF,TGTGCCAGCAGCTCGGGAAGGGACACAGATACGCAGTATTTT
.,TRBV28,.,TRBJ1-5,CASTVTGPVQPQHF,TGTGCCAGCACCGTGACAGGCCCGGTTCAGCCCCAGCATTTT
.,TRBV2,.,TRBJ2-1,CASFQGLSYNEQFF,TGTGCCAGCTTTCAGGGTCTCTCGTACAATGAGCAGTTCTTC
.,TRBV7-9,.,TRBJ2-1,CASDSGSYNEQFF,TGTGCCAGCGATAGTGGCTCCTACAATGAGCAGTTCTTC
.,TRBV28,.,TRBJ2-7,CASSWSEEQYF,TGTGCCAGCAGTTGGTCAGAAGAGCAGTACTTC
TRBD2,TRBV5-6,few,TRBJ2-7,CASSFGTSGFYEQYF,TGTGCCAGCAGCTTTGGGACTAGCGGATTCTACGAGCAGTACTTC
TRBD2,TRBV18,.,TRBJ2-1,CASSPPLGTSSYNEQFF,TGTGCCAGCTCACCACCCCTCGGGACTAGCTCCTACAATGAGCAGTTCTTC
.,TRBV5-1,.,TRBJ2-7,CASSDSRYEQYF,TGCGCCAGCAGTGACAGCCGCTACGAGCAGTACTTC
.,TRBV27,.,TRBJ2-2,CASSLASYGTGELFF,TGTGCCAGCAGTTTGGCTAGCTACGGCACCGGGGAGCTGTTTTTT
.,TRBV10-1,.,TRBJ2-7,CASPYSEQYF,TGCGCCAGTCCTTACTCCGAGCAGTACTTC
TRBD2,TRBV27,.,TRBJ2-7,CASSLASGSREQYF,TGTGCCAGCAGTTTAGCTAGCGGGAGTCGGGAGCAGTACTTC
.,TRBV5-1,.,TRBJ2-3,CASSLEDTQYF,TGCGCCAGCAGCTTAGAGGATACGCAGTATTTT
TRBD1,TRBV5-1,.,TRBJ2-7,CASSTGRTGNEQYF,TGCGCCAGCAGCACCGGACGGACAGGGAACGAGCAGTACTTC
TRBD2,TRBV5-6,.,TRBJ2-1,CASSGLAGDILFHNEQFF,TGTGCCAGCAGCGGACTAGCGGGGGACATTTTATTCCACAATGAGCAGTTCTTC
.,TRBV11-2,.,TRBJ2-7,CASSLEDRRAYEQYF,TGTGCCAGCAGCTTAGAGGACAGACGGGCCTACGAGCAGTACTTC
TRBD1,TRBV7-3,.,TRBJ1-1,CASSPGTGTEAFF,TGTGCCAGCAGCCCTGGGACAGGCACTGAAGCTTTCTTT
.,TRBV7-2,.,TRBJ2-5,CASSSQETQYF,TGTGCCAGCAGCTCTCAAGAGACCCAGTACTTC
.,TRBV7-8,.,TRBJ2-7,CASSLDPSRHEQYF,TGTGCCAGCAGCTTAGATCCGTCGAGGCACGAGCAGTACTTC